This TCR beta chain was obtained from a study of T cell clonality in common variable immunodeficiency. This clone appeared many times. Its antigen is currently unknown. The CDR3 end is not reached by the read, which stops 3 residues before it; the germline J gene fills it in. This CDR3 is built from 13 residues. The V and J ends lost 1 base and 7 bases respectively, with 10 bases between them. The V gene's germline CDR1 is SGHAT and CDR2 FQNNGV. Study-wide points: CVID patient heterogeneity limited repertoire-clinical complication correlations. In common variable immunodeficiency, TCR beta chains reportedly carried fewer deletions and N-nucleotide insertions.

The repertoire was sequenced with immunoSEQ multiplex PCR; TCRdb's copy has only in-frame clones and lacks some. This record lists some 50,000 clones, none seen once only, and the top ten clones contain approximately 5.9%. V and J are TRBV11-2 and TRBJ1-1; D is unclear. This TCR derives from a person aged 18-69 years in good health. The sequenced material came from peripheral blood mononuclear cells. CDR3 residues: CASSLARFSEAFF. The CDR3 bases that were read are TGTGCCAGCAGCTTAGCCAGATTCAGTGAA. The full variable domain, completed using reference TRBV11-2 and TRBJ1-1, is EAGVAQSPRYKIIEKRQSVAFWCNPISGHATLYWYQQILGQGPKLLIQFQNNGVVDDSQLPKDRFSAERLKGVDSTLKIQPAKLEDSAVYLCASSLARFSEAFFGQGTRLTVV.